These 9 T cell receptor beta chains came from one sample sequenced in a study of cytomegalovirus exposure and HLA in healthy donors. The PCR had 60 Vbeta and 13 Jbeta primers. Clones were read by immunoSEQ multiplex PCR, and TCRdb kept only the in-frame ones, dropping some. The sample holds some 95,000 clones; approximately 71% are singletons and the top ten take 16%. Sequenced sample: PBMCs. The receptors derive from a woman in her late teens or twenties in good health and CMV-seropositive.

Only a few counts were recorded for this clone. The chain recombines TRBV6-5 with TRBJ2-2; D uncertain. This CDR3 is built from 13 residues. The germline V and J ends were trimmed by 0 bases and 4 bases, with 3 bases remaining between them. CDR1 is MNHEY and CDR2 is SVGAGI in the germline V gene. The CDR3 region is CASSYSSTGELFF. The CDR3 coding sequence is TGTGCCAGCAGTTACTCTAGCACCGGGGAGCTGTTTTTT.

In its sample, this clone was seen once. The chain couples TRBV27 to TRBJ1-5, with 7 bases lining up with TRBD1. There are 13 residues in the CDR3. Germline CDR1 reads MNHEY; CDR2 reads SMNVEV (reference sequence). J lost 3 bases, V lost 6 bases, and 2 bases had no gene match. The chain's CDR3 is CASRGQDNQPQHF. In DNA, the CDR3 is TGTGCCAGCAGAGGACAGGACAATCAGCCCCAGCATTTT.

This clone showed up just once. The chain carries TRBV7-9 and TRBJ2-3, with TRBD2 as a possible D gene (6 bases). CDR3 length equals 14 residues. V was trimmed by 7 bases and J by 5 bases, leaving 16 bases between them. In germline, CDR1 is SEHNR, CDR2 FQNEAQ (reference sequence). The CDR3 spells CASNRDFVRDTQYF. The DNA for the CDR3 is TGTGCCAGCAATCGGGACTTCGTAAGAGATACGCAGTATTTT.

The chain is built from TRBV5-1 and TRBJ2-7, with 7 bases that match TRBD1. CDR1 is SGHRS, CDR2 YFSETQ, per germline. The junction had 6 bases not matched to a gene; V was cut back by 9 bases and J by 0 bases. The CDR3 runs 13 residues. The CDR3 reads CATSTGSSYEQYF. The CDR3 nucleotides read TGCGCCACCTCGACAGGGTCCTCCTACGAGCAGTACTTC. Using reference TRBV5-1 and TRBJ2-7 for the parts outside the CDR3, the full variable domain is KAGVTQTPRYLIKTRGQQVTLSCSPISGHRSVSWYQQTPGQGLQFLFEYFSETQRNKGNFPGRFSGRQFSNSRSEMNVSTLELGDSALYLCATSTGSSYEQYFGPGTRLTVT.

This chain joins TRBV9 and TRBJ2-7; a weak D match, TRBD2 (6 bases). From germline, CDR1 is SGDLS and CDR2 YYNGEE. V was clipped by 0 bases and J by 6 bases, with 16 bases between them. The CDR3 extends over 15 amino acids. The CDR3 nucleotides read TGTGCCAGCAGCGTAGTGGGCGGAGGAGCGGGCGAGCAGTACTTC. This translates into CASSVVGGGAGEQYF.

The genes are TRBV18 and TRBJ2-5, with D unclear. Germline V gene sequence: CDR1 KGHSH, CDR2 LQKENI. This CDR3 contains 14 residues. V was clipped by 3 bases and J by 4 bases, with 12 bases between them. The DNA of the CDR3 is TGTGCCAGCTCACCCTTAGAAGCGTCAGAGACCCAGTACTTC. It specifies CASSPLEASETQYF.

The chain has TRBV6-5 and TRBJ2-1; 7 bases are a match to TRBD1. Germline values: CDR1 MNHEY, CDR2 SVGAGI. The CDR3 totals 13 residues. Germline trimming cut 5 bases from V and 10 bases from J; bases unmatched to any gene: 8. CDR3 protein: CASSRTTDREQFF. The CDR3, as DNA: TGTGCCAGCAGTCGTACGACGGACAGGGAGCAGTTCTTC.

This clone came up a few times. The rearrangement joins TRBV4-2 to TRBJ2-2, with TRBD1 identical over 7 bases. The CDR3 spans 15 residues. V shed 7 bases and J 6 bases; nucleotides not matched to a gene: 11. Germline lookup yields CDR1 LGHNA and CDR2 YNFKEQ. CDR3: CASTLGRQGAGELFF. The CDR3 nucleotides read TGTGCCAGCACCTTGGGACGGCAGGGGGCCGGGGAGCTGTTTTTT.

The V gene is TRBV19, the J gene TRBJ1-3, with D maybe TRBD1 (5 bases). This CDR3 region has 15 residues. The V end was cut by 1 base, the J end by 0 bases, with 7 bases between. Germline values: CDR1 LNHDA, CDR2 SQIVND (reference sequence). CDR3: CASSIGQLSGNTIYF. CDR3 nucleotides: TGTGCCAGTAGTATAGGACAGCTCTCTGGAAACACCATATATTTT.